One and the same sample provided the 7 T cell receptor beta chains below, sequenced in a study of human T cells and chemical hapten exposure. A single record per CDR3 protein comes from TCRdb applying MiXCR to the RACE reads. The data hold under 450,000 distinct CDR3 sequences, with roughly 6.3% observed a single time. The time point here: patch test 2, 6 weeks after DPC sensitization. The treatment here: therapeutic diphenylcyclopropenone sensitization with weekly scalp DPC. Source: whole blood, taken in connection with sensitization to the hapten diphenylcyclopropenone (DPC). Receptors originate from a woman younger than 35 with alopecia areata. Some clones in this sample may be carry-over from other donors' samples.

This clonotype turned up a few times. The gene calls are TRBV7-6 and TRBJ2-7; tentatively, D is TRBD1 (6 bases). The CDR3 spans 15 residues. Germline V gives CDR1 SGHVS, CDR2 FNYEAQ. The germline V and J ends were trimmed by 3 bases and 7 bases, with 19 bases remaining between them. The CDR3 spells CASSFSQQGVGEQYF. In nucleotides, the CDR3 is TGTGCCAGCAGCTTCTCTCAACAGGGAGTCGGAGAGCAGTACTTC. Full variable domain (outside the CDR3, taken from reference TRBV7-6 and TRBJ2-7): GAGVSQSPRYKVTKRGQDVALRCDPISGHVSLYWYRQALGQGPEFLTYFNYEAQQDKSGLPNDRFSAERPEGSISTLTIQRTEQRDSAMYRCASSFSQQGVGEQYFGPGTRLTVT.

This clonotype was detected a few times. J is TRBJ2-2 and V is TRBV20-1; D is unclear. Germline CDR1 is DFQATT and CDR2 is SNEGSKA (reference sequence). This CDR3 is 12 amino acids long. V was cut by 7 bases and J by 3 bases, with 9 bases left in between. CDR3 residues: CSVKLDTGELFF. The CDR3 DNA reads TGCAGTGTTAAGTTGGACACCGGGGAGCTGTTTTTT.

There are a few counts of this clonotype. The V call is TRBV12-3 or TRBV12-4, the J call TRBJ2-3; TRBD2 matches at 13 bases. This CDR3 comprises 16 residues. V dropped 7 bases and J dropped 6; count of bases not matched to a gene: 10. The CDR3 bases are TGTGCCAGCATCACCGCGGGACTAGCGGGGCGTGATACGCAGTATTTT. It encodes CASITAGLAGRDTQYF.

In this sample, this clonotype turned up many times. The genes are TRBV6-2 or TRBV6-3 and TRBJ1-5; 8 bases are a match to TRBD1. Per the germline V gene, CDR1 is MNHEY and CDR2 is SVGEGT. This CDR3 is built from 14 residues. Germline trimming cut 6 bases from V and 4 bases from J; bases unmatched to any gene: 5. This CDR3 is CASRVDRGNQPQHF. The CDR3 coding sequence is TGTGCCAGCAGGGTCGACAGGGGTAATCAGCCCCAGCATTTT.

This rearrangement joins TRBV28 to TRBJ2-7, with D tentatively TRBD2 (6 bases). Deletions cut 2 bases from V and 1 base from J, with 9 bases between. CDR1 is MDHEN and CDR2 is SYDVKM in the germline V gene. The CDR3 totals 14 residues. The CDR3 loop is CASSLIGGSYEQYF. CDR3 bases: TGTGCCAGCAGTTTAATCGGGGGTTCCTACGAGCAGTACTTC.

This clonotype showed up many times. The V and J genes are TRBV7-6 and TRBJ2-3; 7 bases are a match to TRBD2. Trimming removed 5 bases from V and 2 bases from J; junction bases left unmatched: 13. The germline gives CDR1 SGHVS, CDR2 FNYEAQ. The CDR3 consists of 17 residues. The CDR3 nucleotides read TGTGCCAGCAGCCTCCAGGACGGGGGGTACCCCACAGATACGCAGTATTTT. Translating gives CASSLQDGGYPTDTQYF.

The rearrangement links TRBV6-5 to TRBJ1-2; TRBD1 agrees at 8 bases. Germline CDR1 reads MNHEY; CDR2 reads SVGAGI. The CDR3 is 15 residues long. V shed 2 bases and J 3 bases; nucleotides not matched to a gene: 5. CDR3: CASSYRDRTYYGYTF. Written as DNA, the CDR3 is TGTGCCAGCAGTTACCGGGACAGGACCTACTATGGCTACACCTTC.